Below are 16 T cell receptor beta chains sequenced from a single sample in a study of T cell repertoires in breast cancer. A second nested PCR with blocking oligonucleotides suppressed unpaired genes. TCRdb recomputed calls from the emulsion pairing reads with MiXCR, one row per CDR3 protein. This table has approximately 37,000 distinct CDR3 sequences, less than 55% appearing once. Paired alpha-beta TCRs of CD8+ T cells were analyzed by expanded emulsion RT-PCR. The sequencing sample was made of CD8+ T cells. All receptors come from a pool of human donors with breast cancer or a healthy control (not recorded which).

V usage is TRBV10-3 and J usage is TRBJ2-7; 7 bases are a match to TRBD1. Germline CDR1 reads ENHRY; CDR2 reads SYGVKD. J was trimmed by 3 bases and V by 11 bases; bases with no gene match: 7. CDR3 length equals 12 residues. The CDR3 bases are TGTGCCTACGGTGGGACAGACTACGAGCAGTACTTC. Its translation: CAYGGTDYEQYF.

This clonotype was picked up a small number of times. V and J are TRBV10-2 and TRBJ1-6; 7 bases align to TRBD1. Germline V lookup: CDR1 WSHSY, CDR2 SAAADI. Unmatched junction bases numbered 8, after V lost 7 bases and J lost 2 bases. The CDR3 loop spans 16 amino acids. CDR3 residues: CASTDRDSAYNSPLHF. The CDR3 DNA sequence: TGCGCCAGCACCGACAGGGATAGCGCCTATAATTCACCCCTCCACTTT.

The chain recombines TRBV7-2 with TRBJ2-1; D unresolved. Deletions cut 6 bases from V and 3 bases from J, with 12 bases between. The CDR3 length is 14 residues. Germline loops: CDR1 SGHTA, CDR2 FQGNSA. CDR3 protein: CASSLGPVYNEQFF. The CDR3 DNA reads TGTGCCAGCAGTCTAGGGCCCGTCTACAATGAGCAGTTCTTC.

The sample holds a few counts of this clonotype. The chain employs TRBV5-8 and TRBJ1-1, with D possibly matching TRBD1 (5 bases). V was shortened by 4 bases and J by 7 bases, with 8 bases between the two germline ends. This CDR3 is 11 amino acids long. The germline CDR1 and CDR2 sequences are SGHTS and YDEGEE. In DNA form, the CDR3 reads TGTGCCAGCAGCAGGGGCCTTGAAGCTTTCTTT. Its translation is CASSRGLEAFF.

CDR3: CASSLTVDRGYEQYF. Here the CDR3 DNA reads TGTGCCAGCAGTCTAACCGTCGACAGGGGATACGAGCAGTACTTC. This chain joins TRBV27 and TRBJ2-7; 8 nucleotides match TRBD1. CDR1 is MNHEY, CDR2 SMNVEV, per germline (reference sequence). The CDR3 contains 15 residues. The V segment lost 5 bases and the J segment 4 bases; nucleotides outside the gene matches: 10.

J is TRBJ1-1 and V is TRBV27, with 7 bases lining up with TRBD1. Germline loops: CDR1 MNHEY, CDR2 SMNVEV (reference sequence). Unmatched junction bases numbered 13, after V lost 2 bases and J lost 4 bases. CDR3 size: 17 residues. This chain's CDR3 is CASSLRRQGFWLTEAFF. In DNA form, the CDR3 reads TGTGCCAGCAGTTTACGCAGACAGGGTTTTTGGCTCACTGAAGCTTTCTTT.

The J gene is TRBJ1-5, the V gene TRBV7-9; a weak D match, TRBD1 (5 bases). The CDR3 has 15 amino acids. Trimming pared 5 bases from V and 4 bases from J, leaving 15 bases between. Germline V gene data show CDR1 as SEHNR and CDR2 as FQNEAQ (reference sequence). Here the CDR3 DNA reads TGTGCCAGCAGCCCCAGTGGGCAGGGAAATCAGCCCCAGCATTTT. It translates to CASSPSGQGNQPQHF.

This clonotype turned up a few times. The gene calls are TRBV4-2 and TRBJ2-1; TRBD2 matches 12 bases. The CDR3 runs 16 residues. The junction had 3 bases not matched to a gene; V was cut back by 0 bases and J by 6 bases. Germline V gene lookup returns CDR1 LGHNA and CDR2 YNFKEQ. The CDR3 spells CASSQDPSGRANEQFF. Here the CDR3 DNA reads TGTGCCAGCAGCCAAGATCCTAGCGGGAGGGCCAATGAGCAGTTCTTC.

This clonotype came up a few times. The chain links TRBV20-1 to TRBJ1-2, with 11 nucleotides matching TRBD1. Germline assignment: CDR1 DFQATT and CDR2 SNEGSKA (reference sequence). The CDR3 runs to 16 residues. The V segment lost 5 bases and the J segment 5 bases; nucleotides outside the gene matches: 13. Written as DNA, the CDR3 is TGCAGTGCTCAAGGATTCCGGGACAGGGGGGAATATGGCTACACCTTC. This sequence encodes CSAQGFRDRGEYGYTF.

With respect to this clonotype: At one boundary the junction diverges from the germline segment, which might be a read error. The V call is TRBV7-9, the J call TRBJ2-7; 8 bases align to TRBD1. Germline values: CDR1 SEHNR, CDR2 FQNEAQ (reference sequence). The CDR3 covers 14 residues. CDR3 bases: TGTGCCGGCAGCGTTGGGACAGGTCGCTACGAGCAGTACTTC. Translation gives CAGSVGTGRYEQYF.

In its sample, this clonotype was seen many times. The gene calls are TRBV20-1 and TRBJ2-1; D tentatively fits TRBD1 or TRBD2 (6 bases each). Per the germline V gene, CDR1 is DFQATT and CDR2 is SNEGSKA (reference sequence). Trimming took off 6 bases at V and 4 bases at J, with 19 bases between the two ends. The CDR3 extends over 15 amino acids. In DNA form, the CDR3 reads TGCAGTGCCACCCCGTGGGGGGCAAGATACAATGAGCAGTTCTTC. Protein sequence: CSATPWGARYNEQFF.

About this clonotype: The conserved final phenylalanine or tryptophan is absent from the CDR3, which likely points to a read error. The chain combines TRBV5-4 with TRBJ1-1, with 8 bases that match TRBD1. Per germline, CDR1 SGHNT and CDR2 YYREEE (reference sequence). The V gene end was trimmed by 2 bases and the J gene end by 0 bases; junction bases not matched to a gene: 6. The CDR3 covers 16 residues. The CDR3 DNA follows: TGTGCCAGCAGCTTTGGACAGGGAGACTTGAACACTGAAGCTTTCCTT. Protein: CASSFGQGDLNTEAFL.

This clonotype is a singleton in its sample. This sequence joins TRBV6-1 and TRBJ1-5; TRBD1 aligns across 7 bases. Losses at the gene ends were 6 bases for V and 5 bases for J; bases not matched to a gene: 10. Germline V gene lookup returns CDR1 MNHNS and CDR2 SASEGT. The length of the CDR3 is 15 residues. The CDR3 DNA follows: TGTGCCAGCAGCTGGGGGAACAGGGGTGATCAGCCCCAGCATTTT. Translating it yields CASSWGNRGDQPQHF.

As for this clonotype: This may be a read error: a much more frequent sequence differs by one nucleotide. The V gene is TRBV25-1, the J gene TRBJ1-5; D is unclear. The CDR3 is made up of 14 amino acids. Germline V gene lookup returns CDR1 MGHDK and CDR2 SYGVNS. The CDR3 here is CASSGLSDNQPQRF. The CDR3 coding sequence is TGTGCCAGCAGTGGACTGTCCGACAATCAGCCCCAGCGTTTT.

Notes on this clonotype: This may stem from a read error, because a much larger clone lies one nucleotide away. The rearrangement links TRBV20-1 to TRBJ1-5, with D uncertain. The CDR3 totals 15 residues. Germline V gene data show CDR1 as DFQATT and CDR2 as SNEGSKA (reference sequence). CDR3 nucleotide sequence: TGCGGTGCTAGTGAATATTCGACGCGAATTCAGCCCCAGCATTTT. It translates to CGASEYSTRIQPQHF.

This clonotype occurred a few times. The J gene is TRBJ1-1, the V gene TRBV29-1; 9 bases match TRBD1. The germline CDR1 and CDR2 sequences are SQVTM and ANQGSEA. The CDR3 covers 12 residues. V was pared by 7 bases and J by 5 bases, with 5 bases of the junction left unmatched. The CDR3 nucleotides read TGCAGCGCCCGGGACAGGGAAACTGAAGCTTTCTTT. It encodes CSARDRETEAFF.